Listed here are 11 T cell receptor beta chains from one sample, sequenced in a study of cytomegalovirus exposure and HLA in healthy donors. Primers for the PCR totalled 60 Vbeta and 13 Jbeta. The method was immunoSEQ multiplex PCR; TCRdb's version includes in-frame clones alone and lacks a portion of them. The data hold about 160,000 clones, with 70% to 85% observed a single time. The material sequenced was PBMCs. These receptors all stem from a woman in her 30s in good health and CMV-seronegative.

This clone was seen only a few times. This chain links TRBV18 with TRBJ2-1; perhaps TRBD2 as D (6 bases). CDR3 length equals 16 residues. The V end was cut by 3 bases, the J end by 1 base, with 13 bases between. Per the germline V gene, CDR1 is KGHSH and CDR2 is LQKENI. DNA of the CDR3: TGTGCCAGCTCACCTCCGGGAGAAGGTTCCTACAATGAGCAGTTCTTC. Translating it yields CASSPPGEGSYNEQFF.

This clone was found a few times. V usage is TRBV6-5 and J usage is TRBJ1-6; 7 positions match TRBD1. With V trimmed by 4 bases and J by 7 bases, 1 base remained unmatched. The length of the CDR3 is 13 residues. CDR1 and CDR2 (germline): MNHEY, SVGAGI. The CDR3 DNA sequence: TGTGCCAGCAGTTTGACAGGGAATTCACCCCTCCACTTT. Residues: CASSLTGNSPLHF.

The chain joins TRBV5-1 to TRBJ1-1, with unresolved D. The germline V gene has CDR1 SGHRS and CDR2 YFSETQ. The CDR3 runs 14 residues. The germline V and J ends were trimmed by 5 bases and 5 bases, with 16 bases remaining between them. The CDR3 coding sequence is TGCGCCAGCAGAGAGGGCAATAGAAATACTGAAGCTTTCTTT. It codes for CASREGNRNTEAFF.

This chain connects TRBV5-4 to TRBJ1-2; 8 bases fit TRBD1. Losses at the gene ends were 4 bases for V and 9 bases for J; bases not matched to a gene: 8. CDR1 and CDR2 (germline): SGHNT, YYREEE (reference sequence). The CDR3 runs to 13 residues. This chain's CDR3 is CASSGRQGTSYTF. DNA for the CDR3: TGTGCCAGCAGCGGGAGACAGGGGACGAGCTACACCTTC.

V usage is TRBV27 and J usage is TRBJ2-7; possible D gene TRBD2, 6 bases. Germline V gene data show CDR1 as MNHEY and CDR2 as SMNVEV (reference sequence). V lost 2 bases and J 2 bases, leaving 16 bases between the germline ends. There are 16 residues in the CDR3. CDR3 amino acids: CASSLRFRGKTYEQYF. The CDR3 DNA follows: TGTGCCAGCAGTTTAAGGTTTCGGGGGAAAACCTACGAGCAGTACTTC.

V usage is TRBV4-2 and J usage is TRBJ2-2; 10 bases map to TRBD2. CDR3 length: 16 amino acids. CDR1 LGHNA and CDR2 YNFKEQ come from the germline V gene. V lost 2 bases to trimming and J lost 9 bases; unmatched junction nucleotides: 9. CDR3 nucleotides: TGTGCCAGCAGCCAAAACGTCCTAGCGGGAGTCAGGGAGCTGTTTTTT. Its translation is CASSQNVLAGVRELFF.

V is TRBV27 and J is TRBJ2-7; D gene unclear. This CDR3 is built from 13 residues. The ends were cut back, 6 bases at V and 5 bases at J, with 14 bases in the middle. The germline gives CDR1 MNHEY, CDR2 SMNVEV (reference sequence). In DNA form, the CDR3 reads TGTGCCAGCAGCGCGTTAGAGTTCCACGAGCAGTACTTC. This codes for CASSALEFHEQYF.

The chain employs TRBV4-1 and TRBJ2-2; 8 bases are shared with TRBD2. The germline gives CDR1 MGHRA, CDR2 YSYEKL. The CDR3 is made up of 17 amino acids. V was pared by 4 bases and J by 4 bases, with 11 bases of the junction left unmatched. The CDR3 here is CASSPTRAGAITGELFF. DNA of the CDR3: TGCGCCAGCAGCCCCACCCGAGCGGGAGCAATCACCGGGGAGCTGTTTTTT.

The gene calls are TRBV10-3 and TRBJ2-5; the match to TRBD1 covers 9 bases. The CDR3 runs to 14 residues. From germline, CDR1 is ENHRY and CDR2 SYGVKD. V trimming: 10 bases; J trimming: 1 base; junction bases outside the gene matches: 7. The CDR3 region has the DNA TGTGCCACTGGACAGGGGCCCTCCCAAGAGACCCAGTACTTC. Translating it yields CATGQGPSQETQYF.

The chain carries TRBV2 and TRBJ2-2; a possible D gene is TRBD2 (6 bases). This CDR3 is built from 15 residues. Germline V CDR1 and CDR2: SNHLY, FYNNEI. V lost 3 bases and J lost 3, with 11 bases in between. The CDR3 bases are TGTGCCAGCAGTGATTCGGGCGGGGACACCGGGGAGCTGTTTTTT. Amino acid sequence: CASSDSGGDTGELFF.

The chain uses TRBV7-3 and TRBJ2-1; 12 nucleotides agree with TRBD2. From germline, CDR1 is SGHTA and CDR2 FQGTGA. This CDR3 has 19 amino acids. V shed 2 bases and J 0 bases; nucleotides not matched to a gene: 8. The CDR3 nucleotides read TGTGCCAGCAGCTTATTGCCTAGCGGGAGGGCCCTCTCCTACAATGAGCAGTTCTTC. It encodes CASSLLPSGRALSYNEQFF. Full variable domain (missing parts from reference TRBV7-3 and TRBJ2-1): GAGVSQTPSNKVTEKGKYVELRCDPISGHTALYWYRQSLGQGPEFLIYFQGTGAADDSGLPNDRFFAVRPEGSVSTLKIQRTERGDSAVYLCASSLLPSGRALSYNEQFFGPGTRLTVL.